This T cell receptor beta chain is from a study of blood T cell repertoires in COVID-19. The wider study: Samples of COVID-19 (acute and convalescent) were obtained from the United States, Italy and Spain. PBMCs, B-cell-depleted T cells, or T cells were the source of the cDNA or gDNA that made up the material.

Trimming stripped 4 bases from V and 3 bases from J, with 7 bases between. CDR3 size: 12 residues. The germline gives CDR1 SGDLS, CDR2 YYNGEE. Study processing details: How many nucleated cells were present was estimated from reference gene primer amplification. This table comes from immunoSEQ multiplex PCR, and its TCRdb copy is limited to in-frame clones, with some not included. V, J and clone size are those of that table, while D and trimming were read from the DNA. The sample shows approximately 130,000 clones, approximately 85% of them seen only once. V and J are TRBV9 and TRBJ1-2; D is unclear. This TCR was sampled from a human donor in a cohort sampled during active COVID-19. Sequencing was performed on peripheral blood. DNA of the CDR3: TGTGCCAGCAGCCCGGGAGACTATGGCTACACCTTC. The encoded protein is CASSPGDYGYTF. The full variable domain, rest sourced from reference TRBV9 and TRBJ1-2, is DSGVTQTPKHLITATGQRVTLRCSPRSGDLSVYWYQQSLDQGLQFLIQYYNGEERAKGNILERFSAQQFPDLHSELNLSSLELGDSALYFCASSPGDYGYTFGSGTRLTVV.